A single sample is the source of the 17 T cell receptor beta chains below, sequenced in a study of blood T cell repertoires in COVID-19. TCRdb's copy holds only in-frame clones and misses some; the assay was immunoSEQ multiplex PCR. The table has about 500,000 clones, about 88% seen once. Material for sequencing was peripheral blood. These TCRs come from a woman aged 50 to 65 with COVID-19, enrolled during active disease.

This sequence joins TRBV6-5 and TRBJ1-1; possible D gene TRBD1, 6 bases. The V and J ends lost 6 bases and 1 base respectively, with 9 bases between them. The germline V gene encodes CDR1 MNHEY and CDR2 SVGAGI. There are 13 residues in the CDR3. Here the CDR3 reads CASSAQGNTEAFF. The CDR3 bases are TGTGCCAGCAGCGCACAGGGGAACACTGAAGCTTTCTTT.

The chain joins TRBV10-3 to TRBJ1-4, with TRBD1 identical over 7 bases. V trimming: 0 bases; J trimming: 5 bases; junction bases outside the gene matches: 6. CDR1 and CDR2 from the germline V gene are ENHRY and SYGVKD. CDR3 length: 16 amino acids. The CDR3 sequence is CAISESKGQLNEKLFF. In nucleotides, the CDR3 is TGTGCCATCAGTGAGTCCAAGGGACAGTTAAATGAAAAACTGTTTTTT.

The rearrangement joins TRBV27 to TRBJ2-1; 7 nucleotides line up with TRBD2. With V trimmed by 5 bases and J by 5 bases, 18 bases remained unmatched. Looked up from germline, CDR1 is MNHEY and CDR2 is SMNVEV (reference sequence). The CDR3 is 18 amino acids. The CDR3 DNA reads TGTGCCAGCAGTCCAGGACTAGTCCCCCGGGGGAGACACAATGAGCAGTTCTTC. Translation: CASSPGLVPRGRHNEQFF.

This chain uses TRBV19 with TRBJ1-2, with D possibly being TRBD1 (5 bases). Germline values: CDR1 LNHDA, CDR2 SQIVND (reference sequence). Deletions cut 6 bases from V and 4 bases from J, with 15 bases between. CDR3 length: 14 amino acids. This CDR3 reads CASSPPGGGYGYTF. The CDR3 DNA reads TGTGCCAGTAGCCCCCCGGGGGGAGGCTATGGCTACACCTTC. Together with reference TRBV19 and TRBJ1-2, the CDR3 gives the full variable domain: DGGITQSPKYLFRKEGQNVTLSCEQNLNHDAMYWYRQDPGQGLRLIYYSQIVNDFQKGDIAEGYSVSREKKESFPLTVTSAQKNPTAFYLCASSPPGGGYGYTFGSGTRLTVV.

The gene calls are TRBV30 and TRBJ1-1; D may be TRBD1 (6 bases). The CDR3 length is 14 residues. The germline gives CDR1 GTSNPN, CDR2 SVGIG (reference sequence). Trimming removed 2 bases from V and 1 base from J, with 11 bases in between. In DNA form, the CDR3 reads TGTGCCTGGAGTCCGACAGGTGGGAACACTGAAGCTTTCTTT. Translation gives CAWSPTGGNTEAFF.

V and J are TRBV6-4 and TRBJ2-3, with a tentative D call TRBD2 (6 bases). Germline loops: CDR1 MRHNA, CDR2 SNTAGT. The V gene lost 6 bases and the J gene lost 0 bases, with 13 bases spanning the gap. This CDR3 is built from 15 residues. CDR3 in DNA: TGTGCCAGCAGCCCCAGGCGGGGAAGCACAGATACGCAGTATTTT. Its translation: CASSPRRGSTDTQYF.

The chain joins TRBV20-1 to TRBJ2-7, with 9 bases lining up with TRBD1. Germline lookup yields CDR1 DFQATT and CDR2 SNEGSKA (reference sequence). The CDR3 has 11 amino acids. V dropped 7 bases and J dropped 5; count of bases not matched to a gene: 3. The CDR3 reads CSGQGGHEQYF. The CDR3 bases are TGCAGTGGACAGGGGGGCCACGAGCAGTACTTC.

The chain joins TRBV2 to TRBJ2-2, with TRBD1 matching 8 bases. The CDR3 loop spans 13 amino acids. Germline CDR1 SNHLY, CDR2 FYNNEI. Trimming cost V 4 bases and J 13 bases; bases outside gene matches: 8. The CDR3 sequence: CASSGGQGGGLFF. CDR3 bases: TGTGCCAGCAGTGGCGGACAGGGAGGTGGGCTGTTTTTT.

V usage is TRBV5-1 and J usage is TRBJ1-1, with 8 bases aligning to TRBD1. The CDR3 is 14 residues long. V lost 4 bases to trimming and J lost 5 bases; unmatched junction nucleotides: 7. From germline, CDR1 is SGHRS and CDR2 YFSETQ. The DNA for the CDR3 is TGCGCCAGCAGCGCGGGACAGGAGGTGACTGAAGCTTTCTTT. Amino acid sequence: CASSAGQEVTEAFF.

V and J are TRBV3-1 (or the pseudogene TRBV3-2) and TRBJ1-2; D unclear. Germline CDR1 and CDR2: LGHDT and YNNKEL (reference sequence). Trimming removed 0 bases at V and 3 bases at J, with 14 bases between. The CDR3 consists of 16 residues. The DNA of the CDR3 is TGTGCCAGCAGCCAAGATACTAGGGCGACCTACTATGGCTACACCTTC. It encodes CASSQDTRATYYGYTF.

The chain is built from TRBV7-3 and TRBJ2-2; TRBD1 agrees at 9 bases. The CDR3 totals 20 residues. The V and J ends lost 5 bases and 3 bases, in that order; junction bases with no gene match: 19. Germline lookup yields CDR1 SGHTA and CDR2 FQGTGA. CDR3 DNA: TGTGCCAGCAGCCGCAACAGGGGGCCGAATATCCAAGGAGACACCGGGGAGCTGTTTTTT. Its protein is CASSRNRGPNIQGDTGELFF.

V usage is TRBV5-6 and J usage is TRBJ2-1, with D unresolved. Germline CDR1 and CDR2: SGHDT and YYEEEE. Trimming removed 1 base from V and 0 bases from J, with 2 bases in between. This CDR3 spans 13 amino acids. The CDR3 loop reads CASSLRSYNEQFF. CDR3 nucleotides: TGTGCCAGCAGCTTGCGCTCCTACAATGAGCAGTTCTTC.

This rearrangement joins TRBV5-1 to TRBJ1-4, with 7 bases aligning to TRBD1. The ends lost 2 bases at V and 4 bases at J; junction bases unmatched: 8. Germline CDR1 reads SGHRS; CDR2 reads YFSETQ. The CDR3 runs 16 residues. The CDR3 DNA follows: TGCGCCAGCAGCTTAGGGGGCCACAACTTTAATGAAAAACTGTTTTTT. Translating it yields CASSLGGHNFNEKLFF.

This chain uses TRBV28 with TRBJ1-4; a possible D gene is TRBD1 (5 bases). V dropped 5 bases and J dropped 2 bases, with 9 bases sitting between them. The CDR3 runs 14 residues. Germline V lookup: CDR1 MDHEN, CDR2 SYDVKM. The CDR3 loop reads CASSPGGTNEKLFF. CDR3 in DNA: TGTGCCAGCAGTCCGGGGGGGACTAATGAAAAACTGTTTTTT.

V gene TRBV19 combines with J gene TRBJ1-5; 7 bases are a match to TRBD1. The CDR3 is 15 residues long. V was clipped by 5 bases and J by 7 bases; unmatched bases: 11. CDR1 LNHDA and CDR2 SQIVND come from the germline V gene (reference sequence). The CDR3 region is CASSRDGTVGQPQHF. CDR3 bases: TGTGCCAGTAGTCGGGATGGGACAGTTGGGCAGCCCCAGCATTTT.

The V call is TRBV30, the J call TRBJ2-7; D is unresolved. Trimming pared 0 bases from V and 1 base from J, leaving 10 bases between. CDR3 length: 14 residues. Looked up from germline, CDR1 is GTSNPN and CDR2 is SVGIG (reference sequence). CDR3 amino acids: CAWSVDSQSYEQYF. CDR3 sequence (DNA): TGTGCCTGGAGTGTAGACTCCCAATCCTACGAGCAGTACTTC.

The CDR3 here is CASSRQGGGQPQHF. CDR3 DNA sequence: TGTGCCAGCAGTCGCCAGGGGGGAGGCCAGCCCCAGCATTTT. V usage is TRBV28 and J usage is TRBJ1-5; TRBD1 agrees at 7 bases. The CDR3 has 14 amino acids. J lost 7 bases, V lost 5 bases, and 8 bases had no gene match. Looked up from germline, CDR1 is MDHEN and CDR2 is SYDVKM.